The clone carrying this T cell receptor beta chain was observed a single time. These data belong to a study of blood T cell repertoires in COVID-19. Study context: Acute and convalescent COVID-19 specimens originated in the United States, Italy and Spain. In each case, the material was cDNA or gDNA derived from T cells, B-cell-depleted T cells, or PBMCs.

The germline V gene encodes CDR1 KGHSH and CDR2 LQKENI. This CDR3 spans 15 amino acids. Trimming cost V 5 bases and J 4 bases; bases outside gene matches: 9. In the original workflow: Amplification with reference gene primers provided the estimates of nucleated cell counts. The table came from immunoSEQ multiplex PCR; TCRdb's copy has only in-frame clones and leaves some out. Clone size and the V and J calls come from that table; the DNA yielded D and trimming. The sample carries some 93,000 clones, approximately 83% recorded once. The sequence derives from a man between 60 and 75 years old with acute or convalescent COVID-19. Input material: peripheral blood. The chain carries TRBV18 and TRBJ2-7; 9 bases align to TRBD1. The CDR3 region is CASSSNRGREYEQYF. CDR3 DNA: TGTGCCAGCTCAAGTAACAGGGGGCGCGAATACGAGCAGTACTTC.